This T cell receptor (beta chain) emerged from a study of regulatory T cells in long-lasting Graves disease. The time point here: newly diagnosed GD, antithyroid drugs for less than 3 months. Making the TCR library involved RNA that had been extracted from PBMCs. The authors built TCR beta libraries using iRepertoire HTBI primers and Arm-PCR of CDR3 regions. MiXCR, applied by TCRdb to the multiplex PCR reads, yields one record per CDR3 protein. The sample yields 400,000 to 450,000 distinct CDR3 sequences, 15% seen once. This clonotype came up many times. These records were also assigned to another study, of T cells in Graves' hyperthyroidism and ophthalmopathy.

The sequence came from a woman under 40 with Graves disease. Sequencing was performed on peripheral blood mononuclear cells (PBMCs), taken at new diagnosis, from a patient treated with antithyroid drugs.

The CDR3 spells CASSQAIAGGPDTQYF. The CDR3 DNA is TGTGCCAGCAGCCAAGCAATAGCGGGAGGGCCGGATACGCAGTATTTT. The chain carries TRBV14 and TRBJ2-3, with TRBD2 matching 11 bases. CDR1 and CDR2 (germline): SGHDN, FVKESK. The CDR3 extends over 16 amino acids. The trim removed 1 base at V and 6 bases at J, leaving 6 bases unmatched. The complete variable domain, with remaining parts taken from reference TRBV14 and TRBJ2-3, reads EAGVTQFPSHSVIEKGQTVTLRCDPISGHDNLYWYRRVMGKEIKFLLHFVKESKQDESGMPNNRFLAERTGGTYSTLKVQPAELEDSGVYFCASSQAIAGGPDTQYFGPGTRLTVL.